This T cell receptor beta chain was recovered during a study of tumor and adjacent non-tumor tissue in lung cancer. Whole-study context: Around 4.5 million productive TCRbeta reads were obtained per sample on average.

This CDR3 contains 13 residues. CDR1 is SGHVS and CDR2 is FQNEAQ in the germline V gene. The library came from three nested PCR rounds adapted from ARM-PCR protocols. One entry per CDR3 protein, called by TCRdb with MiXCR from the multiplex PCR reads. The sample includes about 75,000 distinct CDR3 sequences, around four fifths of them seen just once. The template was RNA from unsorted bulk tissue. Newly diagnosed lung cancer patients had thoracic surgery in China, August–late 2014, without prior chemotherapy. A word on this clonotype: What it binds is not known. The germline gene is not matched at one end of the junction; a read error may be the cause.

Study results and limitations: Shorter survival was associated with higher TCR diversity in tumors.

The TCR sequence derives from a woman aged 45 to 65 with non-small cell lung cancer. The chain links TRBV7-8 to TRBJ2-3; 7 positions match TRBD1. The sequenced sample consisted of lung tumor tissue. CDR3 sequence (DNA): TGTGCCAGGAGGTCGGACAGGCCAGATACACAGTATTTT. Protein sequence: CARRSDRPDTQYF.